This is a list of T cell receptor beta chains from one sample in a study of blood T cell repertoires in COVID-19. The protocol was immunoSEQ multiplex PCR, while the TCRdb copy is restricted to in-frame clones and leaves out a portion. The profile covers about 80,000 clones, with 90% appearing a single time and approximately 4.3% taken by the ten largest. Sequencing used peripheral blood. These receptors were taken from a woman older than 75 with active or convalescent COVID-19. Both conserved end residues are part of each CDR3. The D gene is left open where the match is weak. Not every row has a clone size; where given, it reads once, few, many or a size class.

>TRBD1|TRBJ2-1|-|TRBV5-4
CASGEQGALNNEQFF
TGTGCCAGCGGGGAACAGGGGGCGTTAAATAATGAGCAGTTCTTC
>TRBD2|TRBJ2-1|-|TRBV6-5
CASSSSRLAVDNEQFF
TGTGCCAGCAGTTCATCCCGACTAGCGGTTGACAATGAGCAGTTCTTC
>TRBD1|TRBJ2-1|-|TRBV7-6
CASSPDRGREQFF
TGTGCCAGCAGCCCGGACAGGGGTCGAGAGCAGTTCTTC
>TRBD2|TRBJ2-7|-|TRBV3-1/TRBV3-2
CASSQASGIGYEQYF
TGTGCCAGCAGCCAAGCCAGCGGGATAGGATACGAGCAGTACTTC
>TRBD1|TRBJ2-7|-|TRBV7-8
CASSLLRGPLVDEQYF
TGTGCCAGCAGCTTACTAAGGGGGCCGCTGGTCGACGAGCAGTACTTC
>TRBD2|TRBJ2-1|-|TRBV10-3
CAIRGQGLAGDNEQFF
TGTGCCATCAGGGGCCAGGGACTAGCGGGAGACAATGAGCAGTTCTTC
>-|TRBJ2-7|-|TRBV7-6
CASSNGYEQYF
TGTGCCAGCAGCAACGGGTACGAGCAGTACTTC
>-|TRBJ2-3|-|TRBV6-1
CASSESRDTQYF
TGTGCCAGCAGTGAGAGTAGAGATACGCAGTATTTT
>-|TRBJ1-1|-|TRBV5-1
CASSLQGLGAFF
TGCGCCAGCAGCTTGCAGGGGCTCGGAGCTTTCTTT
>TRBD1|TRBJ1-6|-|TRBV5-1
CASTTTRQGISPLHF
TGCGCCAGCACCACCACCCGACAGGGTATTTCACCCCTCCACTTT
>TRBD1|TRBJ1-2|-|TRBV7-2
CASSSNRGIGYTF
TGTGCCAGCAGTTCAAACAGGGGGATCGGCTACACCTTC
>-|TRBJ2-1|once|TRBV7-3
CASSLTGLPREQFF
TGTGCCAGCAGCTTAACGGGACTCCCCCGGGAGCAGTTCTTC
>-|TRBJ1-3|once|TRBV5-1
CASSLGGANTIYF
TGCGCCAGCAGCTTGGGGGGAGCAAACACCATATATTTT
>TRBD1|TRBJ2-4|-|TRBV5-4
CASSLQGVDDIQYF
TGTGCCAGCAGCTTACAGGGGGTCGATGACATTCAGTACTTC
>TRBD1|TRBJ2-7|once|TRBV3-1/TRBV3-2
CASSIEQGARQYF
TGTGCCAGCAGCATAGAACAGGGGGCTCGACAGTACTTC
>TRBD2|TRBJ2-3|once|TRBV3-1/TRBV3-2
CASSPRTSLSSTDTQYF
TGTGCCAGCAGCCCGAGGACTAGCCTCTCTAGCACAGATACGCAGTATTTT
>TRBD1|TRBJ2-3|-|TRBV6-4
CASSPQGATSTDTQYF
TGTGCCAGCAGCCCCCAGGGGGCCACTAGCACAGATACGCAGTATTTT
>TRBD2|TRBJ2-2|-|TRBV19
CASRLRTGRVTGELFF
TGTGCCAGTAGACTACGAACGGGGAGGGTCACCGGGGAGCTGTTTTTT
>-|TRBJ2-1|-|TRBV5-4
CASSLTRPNEQFF
TGTGCCAGCAGCCTGACTAGACCTAATGAGCAGTTCTTC
>TRBD2|TRBJ2-1|-|TRBV6-2/TRBV6-3
CASSYPPGLANLRNEQFF
TGTGCCAGCAGTTACCCTCCGGGACTAGCGAACTTAAGGAATGAGCAGTTCTTC
>-|TRBJ2-7|-|TRBV30
CAWTGSGQGRNEQYF
TGTGCCTGGACCGGGTCGGGGCAGGGGCGGAACGAGCAGTACTTC
>TRBD1|TRBJ1-3|-|TRBV18
CASSRRDRAGNTIYF
TGTGCCAGCTCCCGCCGGGACAGGGCTGGAAACACCATATATTTT
>-|TRBJ2-5|-|TRBV7-2
CASSLGVSMGETQYF
TGTGCCAGCAGCCTCGGGGTCTCAATGGGGGAGACCCAGTACTTC
>TRBD1|TRBJ1-3|-|TRBV2
CASRQGAISGNTIYF
TGTGCCAGCAGACAGGGGGCGATCTCTGGAAACACCATATATTTT
>-|TRBJ1-2|-|TRBV6-1
CATLRGAVSNYGYTF
TGTGCCACCCTCCGGGGGGCCGTTTCTAACTATGGCTACACCTTC
>TRBD1|TRBJ1-2|-|TRBV6-5
CASSRDRGLGYTF
TGTGCCAGCAGTCGGGACAGGGGACTCGGCTACACCTTC
>-|TRBJ1-2|-|TRBV7-2
CASSPWTDPYGYTF
TGTGCCAGCAGCCCTTGGACAGACCCTTATGGCTACACCTTC
>-|TRBJ2-7|-|TRBV3-1/TRBV3-2
CASSQGGFGEQYF
TGTGCCAGCAGCCAGGGGGGTTTTGGCGAGCAGTACTTC
>TRBD1|TRBJ2-1|-|TRBV6-4
CASSKTGTGGAGRNEQFF
TGTGCCAGCAGTAAGACCGGGACAGGGGGCGCGGGACGCAATGAGCAGTTCTTC
>-|TRBJ1-5|-|TRBV5-8
CASSFPQGHFNQPQHF
TGTGCCAGCAGCTTTCCTCAGGGACACTTCAATCAGCCCCAGCATTTT
>TRBD1|TRBJ2-7|few|TRBV7-2
CASSLQPGTGAGEQYF
TGTGCCAGCAGCTTACAACCCGGGACAGGGGCTGGCGAGCAGTACTTC
>TRBD2|TRBJ2-7|-|TRBV9
CASSVAPGGSSYEQYF
TGTGCCAGCAGCGTAGCTCCGGGGGGGAGCTCCTACGAGCAGTACTTC
>TRBD1|TRBJ1-2|-|TRBV4-2
CASSLPGQGHYGYTF
TGTGCCAGCAGCCTTCCAGGACAGGGGCACTATGGCTACACCTTC
>TRBD2|TRBJ2-1|-|TRBV7-7
CASSPQGLAGNNEQFF
TGTGCTAGCAGCCCTCAGGGGCTAGCGGGGAACAATGAGCAGTTCTTC
>-|TRBJ1-5|once|TRBV7-2
CASSLGGGQPQHF
TGTGCCAGCAGCTTAGGGGGGGGGCAGCCCCAGCATTTT
>-|TRBJ2-7|-|TRBV28
CASLRGYEQYF
TGTGCCAGCTTAAGGGGGTACGAGCAGTACTTC
>-|TRBJ2-7|-|TRBV19
CASRGRDYEQYF
TGTGCCAGTAGAGGGAGAGACTACGAGCAGTACTTC
>-|TRBJ1-5|few|TRBV10-3
CAISEQGTDQPQHF
TGTGCCATCAGTGAACAGGGTACAGATCAGCCCCAGCATTTT
>TRBD2|TRBJ2-3|-|TRBV7-9
CASSLSGTTDTQYF
TGTGCCAGCAGCCTTAGCGGGACCACAGATACGCAGTATTTT
>-|TRBJ1-5|-|TRBV6-5
CASDQPRDSNQPQHF
TGTGCCAGCGATCAACCGCGGGACTCAAATCAGCCCCAGCATTTT
>TRBD1|TRBJ2-7|-|TRBV6-5
CASSYSGQVTYEQYF
TGTGCCAGCAGTTACTCCGGACAGGTGACCTACGAGCAGTACTTC
>TRBD2|TRBJ2-1|few|TRBV19
CAATPASGSPPLYNEQFF
TGTGCCGCCACTCCTGCTAGCGGGAGCCCTCCCCTTTACAATGAGCAGTTCTTC
>TRBD1|TRBJ1-1|-|TRBV28
CASSSPGQGGPLDTEAFF
TGTGCCAGCAGTTCCCCGGGACAGGGAGGACCTTTGGACACTGAAGCTTTCTTT
>TRBD1|TRBJ2-7|once|TRBV7-2
CASSLSPGTGIKQYF
TGTGCCAGCAGCTTATCCCCAGGGACAGGGATCAAGCAGTACTTC
>TRBD1|TRBJ2-2|-|TRBV6-2/TRBV6-3
CASSLRTGITGELFF
TGTGCCAGCAGTTTAAGGACAGGGATTACCGGGGAGCTGTTTTTT
>TRBD1|TRBJ1-2|-|TRBV19
CASSARQGDGYTF
TGTGCCAGTAGTGCCCGACAGGGGGATGGCTACACCTTC
>-|TRBJ2-3|once|TRBV5-1
CASSSNTRGAVADTQYF
TGCGCCAGCAGCTCGAATACGCGTGGTGCGGTCGCAGATACGCAGTATTTT
>TRBD2|TRBJ2-2|-|TRBV7-6
CASSLLAGTNTGELFF
TGTGCCAGCAGCTTACTAGCGGGGACGAACACCGGGGAGCTGTTTTTT
>TRBD1|TRBJ1-5|-|TRBV6-5
CASSPDRGSNQPQHF
TGTGCCAGCAGCCCCGACAGGGGAAGCAATCAGCCCCAGCATTTT
>-|TRBJ2-7|-|TRBV28
CASSPRSGTVFYEQYF
TGTGCCAGCAGTCCAAGGTCGGGGACTGTCTTTTACGAGCAGTACTTC
>-|TRBJ2-1|-|TRBV7-9
CASSSRTTSYNEQFF
TGTGCCAGCAGCTCACGGACTACCTCCTACAATGAGCAGTTCTTC
>-|TRBJ2-1|-|TRBV11-2
CASSFRPGAYNEQFF
TGTGCCAGCAGCTTTAGGCCAGGGGCCTACAATGAGCAGTTCTTC
>-|TRBJ1-5|few|TRBV19
CASGKGQANSNQPQHF
TGTGCCAGTGGAAAGGGGCAGGCCAATAGCAATCAGCCCCAGCATTTT
>-|TRBJ2-2|once|TRBV30
CAWRSRNTGELFF
TGTGCCTGGAGATCTAGAAACACCGGGGAGCTGTTTTTT
>TRBD2|TRBJ2-7|-|TRBV5-4
CASSSPGGSYEQYF
TGTGCCAGCAGCTCACCGGGCGGGAGCTACGAGCAGTACTTC